The clone carrying this TCR beta chain was seen only a few times. Its antigen is not known. This CDR3 comprises 15 residues. The J segment lost 4 bases and the V segment lost 6 bases, leaving 8 bases of the junction unmatched. From germline, CDR1 is MNHEY and CDR2 SVGAGI. The data were taken from a study of beta chain features in type 1 diabetes. The investigators reverse transcribed all of the isolated RNA, so they sequenced expressed TCRB transcripts. Clones were sequenced by immunoSEQ multiplex PCR, and TCRdb holds only the in-frame ones, with some missing. Of some 400,000 clones in the sample, more than 13% are singletons; the top ten hold approximately 0.02%. Study results and caveats: The naive, central memory and Treg TCRB repertoires showed an apparent similarity that was greater among patients than among healthy donors.

Sorting with CD45RO/CCR7/CD25/CD127/CD95/CD27 yielded naive, central memory, regulatory and stem-like memory CD4+ cells. This TCR came from a woman between 18 and 30 years old in good health. The specimen was naive CD4+ T cells from blood. The chain has TRBV6-5 and TRBJ2-2, with 7 nucleotides matching TRBD1. Written as DNA, the CDR3 is TGTGCCAGCAGCCTGACAGGGAAGGCCACCGGGGAGCTGTTTTTT. Translation gives CASSLTGKATGELFF.